This TCR beta chain was documented in a study of T cell responses to AZD1222 COVID-19 vaccine. Whole-study findings and limits: Repertoire collection took place solely once the T cell response had peaked. Following two doses of AZD1222, Spike-specific TCR breadth and depth rose. Clonal diversity may have been underestimated, and the donors were mostly white British, with more females than males.

CDR3 length: 11 amino acids. V was pared by 5 bases and J by 4 bases, with 8 bases between. CDR1 and CDR2 (germline): GTSNPN, SVGIG (reference sequence). Comments on this clone: Antigen specificity is unknown.

Method: immunoSEQ multiplex PCR; TCRdb's copy keeps in-frame clones and lacks some. Here the sample spans 120,000 to 150,000 clones, 70% to 90% being singletons. Sequenced material: peripheral blood, taken on day 0 of AZD1222 vaccination. The V and J genes are TRBV30 and TRBJ1-2; D remains unclear. The TCR originated in an adult in good health. CDR3 nucleotides: TGTGCCTGGGGCGGCACCTATGGCTACACCTTC. Its protein is CAWGGTYGYTF.